The present T cell receptor beta chain was sequenced within a study of shared clonotypes between healthy human individuals. At the level of the study: The cohort had two women and a few men, ages 18 to 49.

The authors split each subset's genomic DNA evenly across several immunoSEQ plates. Measured with immunoSEQ multiplex PCR; TCRdb has only the in-frame clones, and not every one. The sample consists of hundreds of thousands of clones, 75% to 80% of them appearing once. Germline V gene sequence: CDR1 SGHVS, CDR2 FNYEAQ. Trimming took off 5 bases at V and 4 bases at J, with 14 bases between the two ends. The CDR3 covers 14 residues. The sequencing input was PBMCs. The origin of this receptor is a woman aged 40 to 50 in good health. Some clones in this sample may be carry-over from other donors' samples. The chain joins TRBV7-6 to TRBJ2-5; perhaps TRBD1 as D (6 bases). CDR3 residues: CASSPAGGVETQYF. CDR3 DNA sequence: TGTGCCAGCAGCCCCGCTGGGGGCGTAGAGACCCAGTACTTC.